The clone carrying this TCR beta chain was detected a few times. Its antigen is not known. Sequencing used immunoSEQ multiplex PCR; TCRdb keeps in-frame clones, though not all of them. This table holds about 70,000 clones, roughly 88% found once. The data were obtained in a study of graft-versus-host responses after intestinal transplantation. Whole-study results and caveats: The study associated peak circulating GvH clone levels with early post-transplant HvG declines.

The source of this sequence is a human donor who received an intestinal transplant. Sequenced material: unstimulated CD8+ T cells sorted from spleen or lymph node cells, taken before intestinal transplant.

The CDR3 region is CASSTWTGYEQYF. Here the CDR3 DNA reads TGTGCCAGCAGCACCTGGACAGGTTACGAGCAGTACTTC. The rearrangement links TRBV5-6 to TRBJ2-7; 7 bases are a match to TRBD1. V gave up 4 bases and J gave up 4 bases; unmatched junction bases: 5. The CDR3 has 13 amino acids. CDR1 and CDR2 (germline): SGHDT, YYEEEE.